This is a list of T cell receptor beta chains from one sample in a study of blood T cell repertoires in COVID-19. The method was immunoSEQ multiplex PCR; TCRdb's version includes in-frame clones alone and lacks a portion of them. The sample holds some 160,000 clones, approximately 80% seen once. What was sequenced was PBMCs or T cells enriched from blood (not recorded which). The receptors stem from a woman aged 45 to 65 who had recovered from COVID-19. Both conserved end residues are part of each CDR3. D genes are given only for firm matches. Size tells how often a clone was seen (once, few, many) or the class of an expanded clone, and some rows leave it out.

j_call | cdr3_length | d_call | clone_size | v_call | cdr3_nt | cdr3_aa
TRBJ1-2 | 14 | TRBD1 | once | TRBV19 | TGTGCCAGTAGTACGCTCCGGGACAGGGACGGCTACACCTTC | CASSTLRDRDGYTF
TRBJ1-5 | 15 | TRBD1 | NA | TRBV6-2/TRBV6-3 | TGTGCCAGCAGTCCACCGGGACAGGGCAATCAGCCCCAGCATTTT | CASSPPGQGNQPQHF
TRBJ2-7 | 14 | NA | NA | TRBV28 | TGTGCCAGCAGTTTAGATCAGGGGACCTACGAGCAGTACTTC | CASSLDQGTYEQYF
TRBJ2-1 | 15 | NA | NA | TRBV3-1/TRBV3-2 | TGTGCCAGCAGCCCTCGTAGGACAACCAACAATGAGCAGTTCTTC | CASSPRRTTNNEQFF
TRBJ2-5 | 17 | TRBD2 | NA | TRBV29-1 | TGCAGCGTTGATATCAGCCGGAGCGGGGGACTCCAAGAGACCCAGTACTTC | CSVDISRSGGLQETQYF
TRBJ2-2 | 13 | NA | NA | TRBV24-1 | TGTGCCACCAGTGCAGGGCCCACCAGGGAGCTGTTTTTT | CATSAGPTRELFF
TRBJ1-5 | 16 | TRBD1 | NA | TRBV6-2/TRBV6-3 | TGTGCCAGCAGTTATCCCCGGCCAGGGGGCGGTCAGCCCCAGCATTTT | CASSYPRPGGGQPQHF
TRBJ1-2 | 14 | NA | NA | TRBV5-1 | TGCGCCAGCAGCTTTGAGGGTTTGGCCTATGGCTACACCTTC | CASSFEGLAYGYTF
TRBJ1-5 | 14 | NA | once | TRBV27 | TGTGCCAGCAGTAACAGGGCGGGCAGCCAGCCCCAGCATTTT | CASSNRAGSQPQHF
TRBJ2-1 | 14 | NA | NA | TRBV27 | TGTGCCAGCACACGGAACGGACTATACAATGAGCAGTTCTTC | CASTRNGLYNEQFF
TRBJ1-6 | 14 | NA | NA | TRBV6-5 | TGTGCCAGCAACCGAGGGGGGGGAAATTCACCCCTCCACTTT | CASNRGGGNSPLHF
TRBJ2-7 | 15 | TRBD1 | NA | TRBV6-1 | TGTGCCAGCAGTGACGGACAGGTTGGTCGCCACGAGCAGTACTTC | CASSDGQVGRHEQYF
TRBJ1-6 | 14 | NA | NA | TRBV7-2 | TGTGCCAGCAGCCCAGGGAACTATAATTCACCCCTCCACTTT | CASSPGNYNSPLHF
TRBJ1-6 | 17 | TRBD1 | few | TRBV7-2 | TGTGCCAGCAGCTCCCCGGGACAGGGGGCCGGTAATTCACCCCTCCACTTT | CASSSPGQGAGNSPLHF
TRBJ2-2 | 15 | NA | many | TRBV12-5 | TGTGCTAGTGGTTGGGGGCAGGTAAACACCGGGGAGCTGTTTTTT | CASGWGQVNTGELFF
TRBJ2-7 | 12 | TRBD1 | NA | TRBV18 | TGTGCCAGCTCGATTGACAGGGGCGAGCAGTACTTC | CASSIDRGEQYF
TRBJ2-1 | 16 | TRBD2 | NA | TRBV9 | TGTGCCAGCAGCCCACAACTAGCGGGCGTCCACAATGAGCAGTTCTTC | CASSPQLAGVHNEQFF
TRBJ2-7 | 13 | NA | NA | TRBV19 | TGTGCCAGTAGTAGGGCAGGGGCCTACGAGCAGTACTTC | CASSRAGAYEQYF
TRBJ2-3 | 14 | TRBD2 | NA | TRBV19 | TGTGCCAGTAGTCAGCGGGGGGGCACAGATACGCAGTATTTT | CASSQRGGTDTQYF
TRBJ2-2 | 19 | TRBD1 | NA | TRBV6-2/TRBV6-3 | TGTGCCAGCAGATACCTCGTCGGACAGGGCCTTCTTAGTAACGGGGAGCTGTTTTTT | CASRYLVGQGLLSNGELFF
TRBJ1-1 | 15 | NA | NA | TRBV2 | TGTGCCAGCAGTGAAGCGAGGGCAGGCCCCACTGAAGCTTTCTTT | CASSEARAGPTEAFF
TRBJ2-3 | 16 | NA | NA | TRBV6-1 | TGTGCCAGCAGTGAATCGCTATTGCAGGGAACAGATACGCAGTATTTT | CASSESLLQGTDTQYF
TRBJ2-5 | 15 | NA | few | TRBV5-1 | TGCGCCAGCAGCTTGACCTTAACAGGGTTAGGGACCCAGTACTTC | CASSLTLTGLGTQYF
TRBJ2-3 | 15 | NA | NA | TRBV27 | TGTGCCAGCAGTTCGGACTTCACGGACAGCCATACGCAGTATTTT | CASSSDFTDSHTQYF
TRBJ1-6 | 12 | NA | NA | TRBV7-9 | TGTGCCAGCAGCCTAGGAGATTCACCCCTCCACTTT | CASSLGDSPLHF
TRBJ2-2 | 12 | NA | NA | TRBV7-9 | TGTGCCAGCAGCCCCATTACCGGGGAGCTGTTTTTT | CASSPITGELFF
TRBJ1-2 | 14 | NA | NA | TRBV18 | TGTGCCAGCTCACCACCCGCAGCTAACTATGGCTACACCTTC | CASSPPAANYGYTF
TRBJ1-4 | 16 | TRBD1 | NA | TRBV4-1 | TGCGCCAGCAGCCAGCGGACAGGGGGAAGATACGAAAAACTGTTTTTT | CASSQRTGGRYEKLFF
TRBJ2-7 | 15 | NA | NA | TRBV5-1 | TGCGCCAGCAGCTTGGGCGGAACTGATCGCTACGAGCAGTACTTC | CASSLGGTDRYEQYF
TRBJ2-2 | 15 | TRBD2 | once | TRBV5-1 | TGCGCCAGCAGCCGGAGCGGGGACCCTACCGGGGAGCTGTTTTTT | CASSRSGDPTGELFF
TRBJ2-3 | 15 | NA | few | TRBV28 | TGTGCCAGCAGTTTAAGGGCGGGAAGGGCAGATACGCAGTATTTT | CASSLRAGRADTQYF
TRBJ2-4 | 15 | TRBD1 | NA | TRBV7-2 | TGTGCCAGCAGCTTAGGAGGACAGGGGCGCGGCATTCAGTACTTC | CASSLGGQGRGIQYF
TRBJ1-2 | 16 | NA | NA | TRBV4-3 | TGCGCCAGCAGCCAAGATCCCTGGGCAGGGGACTATGGCTACACCTTC | CASSQDPWAGDYGYTF
TRBJ2-1 | 14 | TRBD2 | NA | TRBV9 | TGTGCCAGCAGCGCCCAACTAGCGTACAATGAGCAGTTCTTC | CASSAQLAYNEQFF
TRBJ1-2 | 14 | TRBD1 | NA | TRBV7-6 | TGTGCCAGCAGCCGGGACAGGGCAGACTATGGCTACACCTTC | CASSRDRADYGYTF
TRBJ1-2 | 13 | TRBD1 | NA | TRBV29-1 | TGCAGCATTAGGGACAGGAAAAACTATGGCTACACCTTC | CSIRDRKNYGYTF
TRBJ1-2 | 13 | NA | NA | TRBV5-5 | TGTGCCAGCAGCTTGGAGCGCCACTATGGCTACACCTTC | CASSLERHYGYTF
TRBJ1-4 | 14 | NA | NA | TRBV3-1/TRBV3-2 | TGTGCCAGCAGCACTTACCTACAGGGTGGAAAACTGTTTTTT | CASSTYLQGGKLFF
TRBJ1-4 | 17 | TRBD1 | NA | TRBV5-1 | TGCGCCAGCAGCCTGTTGCTGGGGGGGACAGGGGCGAAAAAACTGTTTTTT | CASSLLLGGTGAKKLFF
TRBJ1-1 | 16 | NA | once | TRBV11-3 | TGTGCCAGCAGCTTAAACGTAAAGACTAGAGGGAAGGAAGCTTTCTTT | CASSLNVKTRGKEAFF
TRBJ2-7 | 12 | NA | NA | TRBV29-1 | TGCAGCGTTGGGGAAGGGGCCTACGAGCAGTACTTC | CSVGEGAYEQYF
TRBJ1-5 | 16 | NA | NA | TRBV5-1 | TGCGCCAGCAGCTGGGGAGGGCTAGGGCCCAATCAGCCCCAGCATTTT | CASSWGGLGPNQPQHF
TRBJ1-2 | 13 | TRBD1 | NA | TRBV2 | TGTGCCAGCACGCAAACAGGGGCCAATGGCTACACCTTC | CASTQTGANGYTF
TRBJ2-7 | 16 | NA | NA | TRBV5-1 | TGCGCCAGCAGCTTGGAATCTATAGAGCGGGCCTACGAGCAGTACTTC | CASSLESIERAYEQYF
TRBJ2-7 | 20 | NA | NA | TRBV12-2 | TGTGCAAGTCGCTTAGCGACCCCGTCCCAGTGGGACAGGGATGATTACGAGCAGTACTTC | CASRLATPSQWDRDDYEQYF